The next 17 T cell receptor beta chains were all read from a single sample in a study of metastatic and nonmetastatic thyroid tumors. TCRdb reanalyzed the PCR reads via MiXCR. The repertoire holds over 25,000 clones, with approximately 10% as singletons. All patients reached thyroid surgery having received no treatment beforehand. Sequencing input: blood. These receptors were collected from a female donor with papillary thyroid cancer or a benign thyroid nodule (not recorded which). Some clones in this sample may be carry-over from other donors' samples.

This clone showed up many times. The chain carries TRBV5-1 and TRBJ2-5; either TRBD1 or TRBD2 may fit D (5 bases each). Trimming took off 6 bases at V and 5 bases at J, with 14 bases between the two ends. From germline, CDR1 is SGHRS and CDR2 YFSETQ. This CDR3 region has 13 residues. The CDR3 bases are TGCGCCAGCATCGAGGGGAGTGGGGAGACCCAGTACTTC. Amino acids: CASIEGSGETQYF.

In this sample, this clone turned up many times. The rearrangement joins TRBV15 to TRBJ2-7; 8 nucleotides match TRBD1. The germline CDR1 and CDR2 sequences are LNHNV and YYDKDF (reference sequence). This CDR3 spans 16 amino acids. J lost 3 bases, V lost 6 bases, and 13 bases had no gene match. This chain's CDR3 is CATSPGVTGVGYEQYF. DNA of the CDR3: TGTGCCACCAGTCCCGGGGTGACAGGGGTAGGCTACGAGCAGTACTTC.

Notes on this clone: One end of the junction fails to match germline, which may point to a read error. This chain uses TRBV5-5 with TRBJ1-2; TRBD1 matches 11 bases. Per germline, CDR1 SGHKS and CDR2 YYEKEE (reference sequence). The CDR3 runs 13 residues. CDR3 coding DNA: TGTGTCAGCAGCCGGACAGGGGGCTGGGGCTACACCTTC. Translation: CVSSRTGGWGYTF.

There are many counts of this clone. This chain uses TRBV4-1 with TRBJ2-3, with 12 bases that match TRBD2. The CDR3 consists of 17 residues. Trimming removed 0 bases from V and 6 bases from J; junction bases left unmatched: 7. Germline loops: CDR1 MGHRA, CDR2 YSYEKL. The DNA of the CDR3 is TGCGCCAGCAGCCAAGAGTGGACTAGCGGGAATTTGGATACGCAGTATTTT. It is translated as CASSQEWTSGNLDTQYF.

This clone was picked up many times. The rearrangement links TRBV6-1 to TRBJ2-7; D remains ambiguous. The CDR3 is made up of 13 amino acids. V was shortened by 5 bases and J by 6 bases, with 14 bases between the two germline ends. CDR1 and CDR2 (germline): MNHNS, SASEGT. The CDR3, as DNA: TGTGCCAGCAGTTTGGGCCGATGGGGCGAGCAGTACTTC. Amino acid sequence: CASSLGRWGEQYF.

This clone showed up many times. The genes are TRBV3-1 and TRBJ2-1; the match to TRBD1 covers 8 bases. The trim removed 4 bases at V and 2 bases at J, leaving 7 bases unmatched. The CDR3 loop spans 16 amino acids. Germline lookup yields CDR1 LGHDT and CDR2 YNNKEL (reference sequence). The CDR3 DNA reads TGTGCCAGCAGCCCAGGGGGCGGGATTGCCTACAATGAGCAGTTCTTC. This translates into CASSPGGGIAYNEQFF.

This clone was counted at least ten times. The chain recombines TRBV27 with TRBJ2-1; 11 bases agree with TRBD2. The CDR3 covers 15 residues. The germline CDR1 and CDR2 sequences are MNHEY and SMNVEV (reference sequence). V dropped 5 bases and J dropped 4; count of bases not matched to a gene: 4. The CDR3 bases are TGTGCCAGCAGTACCACTAGCGGGAGTTACAATGAGCAGTTCTTC. Translation: CASSTTSGSYNEQFF.

The chain joins TRBV6-4 to TRBJ2-1, with D possibly matching TRBD2 (6 bases). CDR3 length equals 14 residues. Germline V CDR1 and CDR2: MRHNA, SNTAGT. The CDR3 sequence is CSNSPSPEGNEQFF. CDR3 DNA sequence: TGTTCCAACAGTCCCTCCCCGGAGGGCAATGAGCAGTTCTTC.

A few counts support this clone. The genes are TRBV6-2 or TRBV6-3 and TRBJ2-3; D is possibly TRBD2 (6 bases). Per the germline V gene, CDR1 is MNHEY and CDR2 is SVGEGT. The CDR3 is 15 residues long. V was cut by 2 bases and J by 0 bases, with 9 bases left in between. The CDR3 reads CASSYAGTSTDTQYF. As DNA, the CDR3 is TGTGCCAGCAGTTACGCGGGGACTAGCACAGATACGCAGTATTTT.

This clone was picked up many times. The chain uses TRBV24-1 and TRBJ2-5, with 9 positions matching TRBD1. The V segment lost 4 bases and the J segment 1 base; nucleotides outside the gene matches: 6. The CDR3 sequence is 16 residues long. CDR1 KGHDR and CDR2 SFDVKD come from the germline V gene. The CDR3 loop is CATSEGQTGGQETQYF. As DNA, the CDR3 is TGTGCCACCAGTGAAGGGCAGACAGGGGGCCAAGAGACCCAGTACTTC.

This clone was seen many times. A clone one base away is much larger, so this may be a read error. A read error is likely, as this CDR3 ends without the conserved phenylalanine or tryptophan. CDR3 nucleotides: TGTGCCAGCTCAAGCGGGTCCGCCTACAATGAGCAGTTCCTC. Translated: CASSSGSAYNEQFL. The chain is built from TRBV2 and TRBJ2-1, with TRBD2 as a possible D gene (6 bases). CDR1 and CDR2 from the germline V gene are SNHLY and FYNNEI. CDR3 length equals 14 residues. V was trimmed by 8 bases and J by 2 bases, leaving 13 bases between them.

This clone was detected ten times or more. This sequence joins TRBV3-1 and TRBJ2-3; D gene unclear. Trimming took off 8 bases at V and 1 base at J, with 7 bases between the two ends. This CDR3 is built from 12 residues. Germline V gives CDR1 LGHDT, CDR2 YNNKEL (reference sequence). The CDR3: CASSRGTDTQYF. The CDR3, as DNA: TGTGCCAGCTCCCGAGGCACAGATACGCAGTATTTT.

This clone has ten or more counts. This chain uses TRBV7-9 with TRBJ2-5; 7 nucleotides match TRBD2. This CDR3 has 14 residues. Losses at the gene ends were 3 bases for V and 4 bases for J; bases not matched to a gene: 5. Per the germline V gene, CDR1 is SEHNR and CDR2 is FQNEAQ (reference sequence). In DNA form, the CDR3 reads TGTGCCAGCAGCTTCGGCGGGAGTCGAGAGACCCAGTACTTC. Translated: CASSFGGSRETQYF. The full variable domain, in which reference TRBV7-9 and TRBJ2-5 provide the parts outside the CDR3, is DTGVSQNPRHKITKRGQNVTFRCDPISEHNRLYWYRQTLGQGPEFLTYFQNEAQLEKSRLLSDRFSAERPKGSFSTLEIQRTEQGDSAMYLCASSFGGSRETQYFGPGTRLLVL.

This clone was seen ten or more times. This clone may be a read error of a much larger clone one base away. This sample also contains other DNA sequences that code for the same CDR3. The CDR3: CASSPPIGTSGSRSYNEQFF. In DNA, the CDR3 is TGTGCCAGCTCACCGCCAATTGGGACTAGCGGGTCCCGCTCCTACAATGAGCAGTTCTTC. The gene calls are TRBV18 and TRBJ2-1; 12 bases are a match to TRBD2. The CDR3 consists of 20 residues. V trimming: 3 bases; J trimming: 0 bases; junction bases outside the gene matches: 12. The germline CDR1 and CDR2 sequences are KGHSH and LQKENI.

This clone was observed many times. J is TRBJ1-1 and V is TRBV4-3, with D possibly being TRBD1 (6 bases). Trimming took 5 bases from V and 2 from J, leaving 15 bases between them. The CDR3 runs to 15 residues. Looked up from germline, CDR1 is LGHNA and CDR2 is YSLEER. CDR3: CASSRSTGTNTEAFF. CDR3 DNA sequence: TGCGCCAGCAGCAGATCTACAGGGACAAACACTGAAGCTTTCTTT.

This clone was seen ten or more times. The rearrangement links TRBV4-3 to TRBJ1-1, with a possible D match to TRBD1 (5 bases). Trimming removed 0 bases from V and 1 base from J, with 9 bases in between. The CDR3 spans 15 residues. Germline loops: CDR1 LGHNA, CDR2 YSLEER. CDR3 amino acids: CASSQDWGRNTEAFF. DNA of the CDR3: TGCGCCAGCAGCCAAGATTGGGGCAGGAACACTGAAGCTTTCTTT.

A note on this clone: One junction end does not reproduce the germline sequence, and a read error may be involved. This rearrangement joins TRBV7-2 to TRBJ2-5; D gene uncertain. CDR1 is SGHTA and CDR2 is FQGNSA in the germline V gene. This CDR3 contains 14 residues. The CDR3 region has the DNA TGTGCCAGCAGCTCCACCGGATATCCAGAGACACAGTACTTC. Amino acids: CASSSTGYPETQYF.